The rows below give T cell receptor beta chains drawn from one sample of a study of PD-L1 blockade in urothelial cancer. The method was immunoSEQ multiplex PCR; TCRdb's version includes in-frame clones alone and lacks a portion of them. This sample has about 29,000 clones, with about 88% found just once. Specimen: PBMCs, collected around atezolizumab (anti-PD-L1) treatment. The receptors derive from a man aged 50 to 59 with urothelial cancer. CDR3s include the opening cysteine and the closing phenylalanine or tryptophan. D genes are given only for firm matches. Size values are once, few and many counts, or a class for expanded clones, and some rows have none.

clone_size d_call j_call v_call cdr3_aa cdr3_nt
. TRBD1 TRBJ1-2 TRBV27 CASSRHLTGGGSGYTF TGTGCCAGCAGTCGCCATTTGACAGGGGGCGGGTCTGGCTACACCTTC
. . TRBJ1-5 TRBV15 CATSRASQGFPNNQPQHF TGTGCCACCAGCAGAGCCTCTCAGGGATTCCCTAACAATCAGCCCCAGCATTTT
. TRBD2 TRBJ2-7 TRBV5-4 CASSLGLAASYEQYF TGTGCCAGCAGCTTAGGACTAGCGGCCTCCTACGAGCAGTACTTC
. . TRBJ2-5 TRBV6-5 CASSYDTEQETQYF TGTGCCAGCAGTTATGACACAGAACAAGAGACCCAGTACTTC
. . TRBJ1-1 TRBV5-8 CASSSGPTEAFF TGTGCCAGCAGCTCGGGTCCAACTGAAGCTTTCTTT
. TRBD2 TRBJ2-7 TRBV7-2 CASSFAGGPGEQYF TGTGCCAGCAGCTTTGCGGGAGGGCCAGGTGAGCAGTACTTC
few . TRBJ1-5 TRBV15 CATSRRSDSNQPQHF TGTGCCACCAGCAGACGGAGCGATAGCAATCAGCCCCAGCATTTT
. . TRBJ2-7 TRBV11-2 CASSKIADTYEQYF TGTGCCAGCAGCAAAATAGCGGATACCTACGAGCAGTACTTC
. . TRBJ1-1 TRBV6-4 CASSLQGGTEAFF TGTGCCAGCAGCCTTCAAGGGGGCACTGAAGCTTTCTTT
. TRBD2 TRBJ2-6 TRBV6-5 CASSYWGGSGANVLTF TGTGCCAGCAGTTACTGGGGGGGCTCTGGGGCCAACGTCCTGACTTTC
. TRBD1 TRBJ1-5 TRBV6-1 CASSWTGGVDQPQHF TGTGCCAGCAGTTGGACAGGGGGCGTGGATCAGCCCCAGCATTTT
few TRBD1 TRBJ2-7 TRBV7-2 CASSLTGTGLSYEQYF TGTGCCAGCAGCTTAACCGGGACAGGGCTCTCCTACGAGCAGTACTTC
. TRBD1 TRBJ2-5 TRBV9 CASSSRQGKEETQYF TGTGCCAGCAGCAGCCGACAGGGGAAAGAGGAGACCCAGTACTTC
few . TRBJ2-2 TRBV28 CASSPRLAGELFF TGTGCCAGCAGTCCCCGACTGGCCGGGGAGCTGTTTTTT
. . TRBJ2-6 TRBV30 CAWTVSGANVLTF TGTGCCTGGACGGTCTCTGGGGCCAACGTCCTGACTTTC
few TRBD1 TRBJ1-4 TRBV4-1 CASSQDGAGGEKLFF TGCGCCAGCAGCCAAGATGGGGCAGGGGGTGAAAAACTGTTTTTT
few . TRBJ2-7 TRBV10-3 CAISRDTSTYEQYF TGTGCCATCAGTCGGGACACCTCGACCTACGAGCAGTACTTC
. TRBD1 TRBJ1-5 TRBV7-2 CASSSTGGVHQPQHF TGTGCCAGCAGTAGTACAGGGGGCGTCCATCAGCCCCAGCATTTT
. TRBD1 TRBJ1-2 TRBV18 CASSEAGGSGYTF TGTGCCAGCTCGGAAGCAGGGGGCTCTGGCTACACCTTC
. TRBD2 TRBJ2-1 TRBV19 CASSSREALYNEQFF TGTGCCAGTAGTAGTCGGGAGGCCCTTTACAATGAGCAGTTCTTC
. . TRBJ2-5 TRBV19 CASSFRGEGTQYF TGTGCCAGTAGTTTCCGGGGAGAGGGAACCCAGTACTTC
. . TRBJ2-5 TRBV5-1 CASSLAGETQYF TGCGCCAGCAGCTTGGCGGGGGAGACCCAGTACTTC
. TRBD1 TRBJ2-2 TRBV9 CASSDGTGVGELFF TGTGCCAGCAGCGACGGGACAGGGGTCGGGGAGCTGTTTTTT
. TRBD1 TRBJ1-1 TRBV2 CASRDRGLTEAFF TGTGCCAGCAGGGACAGGGGGCTCACTGAAGCTTTCTTT
. TRBD1 TRBJ2-4 TRBV11-2 CASSLRSGQGMDIQYF TGTGCCAGCAGCTTGAGATCGGGACAGGGGATGGACATTCAGTACTTC
once TRBD1 TRBJ1-5 TRBV28 CASSSNQGAPGNQPQHF TGTGCCAGCAGTTCCAACCAGGGGGCGCCGGGCAATCAGCCCCAGCATTTT
. . TRBJ2-7 TRBV7-2 CASSPGPSSYEQYF TGTGCCAGCAGCCCAGGGCCCTCCTCCTACGAGCAGTACTTC
. TRBD2 TRBJ2-1 TRBV5-1 CASSLDASGGFYEQFF TGCGCCAGCAGCTTGGATGCTAGCGGCGGGTTCTATGAGCAGTTCTTC
. TRBD1 TRBJ2-7 TRBV29-1 CSGAGTGGSYEQYF TGCAGCGGGGCCGGGACAGGGGGCTCCTACGAGCAGTACTTC
. . TRBJ1-2 TRBV7-2 CASSLAQGLGYTF TGTGCCAGCAGCCTCGCCCAGGGGCTAGGCTACACCTTC
. . TRBJ2-1 TRBV5-6 CASSLSGEQFF TGTGCCAGCAGCCTCTCGGGTGAGCAGTTCTTC
. . TRBJ2-1 TRBV11-2 CASSLTGSRGNEQFF TGTGCCAGCAGCCTAACAGGGTCGAGGGGCAATGAGCAGTTCTTC
. . TRBJ2-6 TRBV7-8 CASSLKAGRSGANVLTF TGTGCCAGCTCCCTCAAGGCGGGTAGATCTGGGGCCAACGTCCTGACTTTC
. . TRBJ2-7 TRBV7-2 CASSRRGGTYEQYF TGTGCCAGCTCCCGTAGGGGTGGCACCTACGAGCAGTACTTC
. . TRBJ2-5 TRBV27 CASKSGSGDFRKTQYF TGTGCCAGCAAGTCGGGGTCGGGGGACTTCCGGAAGACCCAGTACTTC
few TRBD2 TRBJ2-3 TRBV6-6 CASTLAGVGDTQYF TGTGCCAGCACCCTAGCGGGAGTTGGGGATACGCAGTATTTT
once TRBD1 TRBJ1-1 TRBV9 CASSEARGLSTEAFF TGTGCCAGCAGCGAGGCCAGGGGGCTTAGCACTGAAGCTTTCTTT
. . TRBJ1-6 TRBV11-1 CASSPDRNNSPLHF TGTGCCAGCAGCCCAGACAGAAATAATTCACCCCTCCACTTT
. . TRBJ2-2 TRBV7-8 CASSLFVQGLATGELFF TGTGCCAGCAGCTTATTTGTCCAGGGGCTCGCCACCGGGGAGCTGTTTTTT
. TRBD1 TRBJ2-2 TRBV27 CASSPPFGTGSNTGELFF TGTGCCAGCAGTCCCCCATTCGGGACAGGCTCGAACACCGGGGAGCTGTTTTTT
. . TRBJ1-5 TRBV7-2 CASSLAGVIQPQHF TGTGCCAGCAGCTTAGCCGGGGTGATTCAGCCCCAGCATTTT
. TRBD2 TRBJ2-4 TRBV5-4 CASSLGGGGDIQYF TGTGCCAGCAGCTTAGGCGGTGGGGGGGACATTCAGTACTTC
. . TRBJ1-3 TRBV9 CASSPGGGAAGNTIYF TGTGCCAGCAGCCCTGGTGGGGGGGCAGCTGGAAACACCATATATTTT
. . TRBJ2-1 TRBV9 CASSVAASGLSQFF TGTGCCAGCAGCGTAGCTGCGTCAGGTCTCTCTCAGTTCTTC
. TRBD2 TRBJ2-3 TRBV19 CASSTPLAGTTDTQYF TGTGCCAGTAGTACGCCACTAGCGGGAACCACAGATACGCAGTATTTT